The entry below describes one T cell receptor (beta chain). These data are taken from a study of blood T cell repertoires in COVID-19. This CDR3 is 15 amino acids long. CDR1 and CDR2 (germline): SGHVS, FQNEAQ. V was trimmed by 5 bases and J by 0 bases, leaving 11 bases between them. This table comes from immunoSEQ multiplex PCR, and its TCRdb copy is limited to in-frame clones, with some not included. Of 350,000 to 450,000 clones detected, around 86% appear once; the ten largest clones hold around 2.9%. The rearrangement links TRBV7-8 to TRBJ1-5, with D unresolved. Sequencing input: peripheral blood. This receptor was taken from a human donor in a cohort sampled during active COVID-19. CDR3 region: CASSPHRYSNQPQHF. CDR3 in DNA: TGTGCCAGCAGCCCTCATCGGTATAGCAATCAGCCCCAGCATTTT.